One sample yielded the 24 T cell receptor beta chains listed below, sequenced in a study of vaccination and CD4 T cells after COVID-19. Their cognate antigens are unknown. With the Oncomine TCR Beta short-read assay, DNA from cultured CD4+ T cells was sequenced. TCRdb redid the calling of the PCR reads with MiXCR, one entry per CDR3 protein. The sample includes tens of thousands of distinct CDR3 sequences, roughly two fifths seen only once; the top ten take 4.9%. Stated time point: late sampling 161 to 241 days after vaccination in three convalescent patients. Stated treatment: roughly nine-day PBMC culture with coronavirus spike peptide pools or control peptides (ViraFEST assay). Sample: CD4+ T cells from blood, cultured in vitro, taken about 7 months after SARS-CoV-2 vaccination. All receptors derive from a human donor who had recovered from COVID-19.

This clonotype was seen a handful of times. The CDR3 region is CASSLGDRRTQPQHF. In DNA, the CDR3 is TGTGCCAGCAGCTTAGGAGACAGGCGAACTCAGCCCCAGCATTTT. The V call is TRBV7-8, the J call TRBJ1-5, with TRBD1 as a possible D gene (6 bases). There are 15 residues in the CDR3. V was clipped by 1 base and J by 6 bases, with 13 bases between them. Germline loops: CDR1 SGHVS, CDR2 FQNEAQ.

The V and J genes are TRBV28 and TRBJ1-2; 11 nucleotides match TRBD1. The CDR3 spans 15 residues. The ends lost 5 bases at V and 6 bases at J; junction bases unmatched: 8. From germline, CDR1 is MDHEN and CDR2 SYDVKM. CDR3 sequence: CASSVPRDRGDGYTF. The DNA for the CDR3 is TGTGCCAGCAGTGTACCCCGGGACAGGGGGGATGGCTACACCTTC.

The table lists this clonotype with a few counts. The genes are TRBV27 and TRBJ1-5; 9 positions agree with TRBD1. The CDR3 is 17 residues long. With V trimmed by 5 bases and J by 6 bases, 14 bases remained unmatched. CDR1 and CDR2 from the germline V gene are MNHEY and SMNVEV (reference sequence). The CDR3 sequence: CASSRTIGTGSGQPQHF. The CDR3 nucleotides read TGTGCCAGCAGTAGAACGATTGGGACAGGGTCCGGTCAGCCCCAGCATTTT.

This clonotype has more than one count but fewer than ten. This chain links TRBV20-1 with TRBJ2-5; D may be TRBD1 (5 bases). The CDR3 has 15 residues. Trimming removed 1 base from V and 2 bases from J, with 14 bases in between. The V gene's germline CDR1 is DFQATT and CDR2 SNEGSKA (reference sequence). This CDR3 reads CSARVPGLGQETQYF. In nucleotides, the CDR3 is TGCAGTGCTAGAGTCCCAGGGTTGGGGCAAGAGACCCAGTACTTC.

The chain uses TRBV7-9 and TRBJ1-6, with 11 bases matching TRBD1. V shed 7 bases, J shed 10 bases, and the junction held 3 bases outside the gene matches. The CDR3 spans 13 residues. Germline assignment: CDR1 SEHNR and CDR2 FQNEAQ (reference sequence). This chain's CDR3 is CASNWDRGSPLHF. As DNA, the CDR3 is TGTGCCAGCAATTGGGACAGGGGGTCACCCCTCCACTTT.

This clonotype was seen a few times. The rearrangement uses TRBV20-1 and TRBJ2-5; 7 bases map to TRBD2. CDR1 and CDR2 from the germline V gene are DFQATT and SNEGSKA (reference sequence). This CDR3 comprises 10 residues. The CDR3 DNA reads as TGCAGCGGGGGGACAGAGACCCAGTACTTC. Amino acid sequence: CSGGTETQYF.

This chain joins TRBV28 and TRBJ2-7; possibly TRBD2 for D (6 bases). The germline V gene encodes CDR1 MDHEN and CDR2 SYDVKM. The CDR3 sequence is 15 residues long. The V end was cut by 6 bases, the J end by 3 bases, with 18 bases between. CDR3 DNA sequence: TGTGCCAGCAGACCCCCGGGACTGAGCGGCTACGAGCAGTACTTC. It translates to CASRPPGLSGYEQYF.

This clonotype was observed a few times. The CDR3: CASSRGLTGSYEQYF. The CDR3 DNA follows: TGTGCCAGCAGCAGAGGACTTACAGGGTCCTACGAGCAGTACTTC. The chain couples TRBV27 to TRBJ2-7; weak D call: TRBD1 (6 bases). The CDR3 spans 15 residues. Germline-derived CDR1 and CDR2 are MNHEY and SMNVEV (reference sequence). Trimming took off 6 bases at V and 1 base at J, with 16 bases between the two ends.

The chain combines TRBV20-1 with TRBJ2-7; possible D gene TRBD2, 7 bases. Germline V gives CDR1 DFQATT, CDR2 SNEGSKA (reference sequence). This CDR3 region has 14 residues. V was trimmed by 0 bases and J by 7 bases, leaving 16 bases between them. The CDR3 nucleotides are TGCAGTGCTAGAGAAGGGGACACCGGGGGGGAGCAGTACTTC. The encoded protein is CSAREGDTGGEQYF.

This sequence joins TRBV6-5 and TRBJ1-5; possibly TRBD1 for D (5 bases). CDR1 is MNHEY and CDR2 is SVGAGI in the germline V gene. The CDR3 extends over 16 amino acids. V shed 0 bases and J shed 3 bases, with 12 bases lying between them. CDR3 residues: CASSYSSGRINQPQHF. For the CDR3, the DNA is TGTGCCAGCAGTTACTCGTCGGGACGAATCAATCAGCCCCAGCATTTT.

This clonotype ranks as medium-sized (0.01 to 0.1%). The chain employs TRBV20-1 and TRBJ1-6, with 8 bases aligning to TRBD1. The V gene's germline CDR1 is DFQATT and CDR2 SNEGSKA (reference sequence). The CDR3 is 16 residues long. V gave up 8 bases and J gave up 6 bases; unmatched junction bases: 15. Written as DNA, the CDR3 is TGCAGTCTGACAGGGGCCGCAATGGTCGGTAATTCACCCCTCCACTTT. Translated: CSLTGAAMVGNSPLHF.

The CDR3 loop is CASSRGQENTEAFF. For the CDR3, the DNA is TGCGCCAGTTCTAGAGGGCAGGAGAACACTGAAGCTTTCTTT. The chain uses TRBV4-1 and TRBJ1-1; D ambiguous. V was cut by 9 bases and J by 1 base, with 15 bases left in between. CDR3 length equals 14 residues. CDR1 is MGHRA and CDR2 is YSYEKL in the germline V gene.

The V and J genes are TRBV29-1 and TRBJ1-2, with D possibly TRBD1 on 6 matching bases. This CDR3 spans 13 amino acids. Trimming removed 6 bases at V and 10 bases at J, with 21 bases between. Per germline, CDR1 SQVTM and CDR2 ANQGSEA. CDR3 region: CSVAQGGGADYTF. The CDR3 DNA reads as TGCAGCGTCGCTCAGGGCGGGGGCGCCGACTACACCTTC.

CDR3 in DNA: TGCAGTGCTAGTAGGCATAGCATGAACACTGAAGCTTTCTTT. Protein sequence: CSASRHSMNTEAFF. V gene TRBV20-1 combines with J gene TRBJ1-1; D is unresolved. CDR1 DFQATT and CDR2 SNEGSKA come from the germline V gene (reference sequence). The CDR3 is 14 amino acids. V lost 3 bases and J 0 bases, leaving 11 bases between the germline ends.

The table lists this clonotype with a few counts. The chain is built from TRBV28 and TRBJ2-2; D is undetermined. V was cut by 4 bases and J by 1 base, with 13 bases left in between. This CDR3 is built from 16 residues. Germline CDR1 and CDR2: MDHEN and SYDVKM. CDR3 region: CASSSRAVLNTGELFF. Here the CDR3 DNA reads TGTGCCAGCAGTTCCCGGGCCGTACTGAACACCGGGGAGCTGTTTTTT.

The chain joins TRBV20-1 to TRBJ2-1, with TRBD1 matching 8 bases. The germline V gene has CDR1 DFQATT and CDR2 SNEGSKA (reference sequence). The ends lost 2 bases at V and 7 bases at J; junction bases unmatched: 13. The CDR3 spans 16 residues. The CDR3 DNA reads TGCAGTGCTAGAAAATCCGGCAGGGGGCTTAATAATGAGCAGTTCTTC. Its protein is CSARKSGRGLNNEQFF.

The rearrangement uses TRBV28 and TRBJ2-7; D is ambiguous. V shed 2 bases and J shed 2 bases, with 16 bases lying between them. Germline V CDR1 and CDR2: MDHEN, SYDVKM. CDR3 length: 16 residues. CDR3 nucleotides: TGTGCCAGCAGTTTAGGTTTATGGGGTAAGGCCTACGAGCAGTACTTC. Its translation is CASSLGLWGKAYEQYF.

V usage is TRBV6-1 and J usage is TRBJ2-7, with 8 bases fitting TRBD1. The CDR3 is 16 amino acids. Trimming removed 3 bases from V and 3 bases from J; junction bases left unmatched: 10. In germline, CDR1 is MNHNS, CDR2 SASEGT. The CDR3 region is CASSDPIDRGGYEQYF. As DNA, the CDR3 is TGTGCCAGCAGTGACCCGATAGACAGGGGAGGCTACGAGCAGTACTTC.

The chain combines TRBV5-4 with TRBJ2-1, with 11 bases identical to TRBD2. Germline values: CDR1 SGHNT, CDR2 YYREEE (reference sequence). This CDR3 is built from 17 residues. J gave up 6 bases and V 4 bases, and 12 bases lay outside the gene matches. The CDR3 is CASSRRTSGYLSNEQFF. The CDR3 DNA is TGTGCCAGCAGCCGACGGACTAGCGGGTATCTTAGCAATGAGCAGTTCTTC.

This sequence joins TRBV4-3 and TRBJ2-7; D could derive from TRBD1 or TRBD2 (5 bases each). The V gene lost 4 bases and the J gene lost 2 bases, with 12 bases spanning the gap. Germline assignment: CDR1 LGHNA and CDR2 YSLEER. This CDR3 spans 14 amino acids. Here the CDR3 reads CASSPGTVAYEQYF. DNA for the CDR3: TGCGCCAGCAGCCCCGGGACGGTGGCCTACGAGCAGTACTTC.

This clonotype was seen a handful of times. This chain uses TRBV15 with TRBJ1-5; no definite D call. The CDR3 extends over 14 amino acids. Trimming cost V 0 bases and J 1 base, with 4 bases left between them. Germline V CDR1 and CDR2: LNHNV, YYDKDF (reference sequence). The CDR3 protein is CATSRDGSNQPQHF. In nucleotides, the CDR3 is TGTGCCACCAGCAGAGATGGCAGCAATCAGCCCCAGCATTTT.

V and J are TRBV29-1 and TRBJ2-7; a possible D gene is TRBD2 (6 bases). Trimming took off 4 bases at V and 4 bases at J, with 20 bases between the two ends. CDR1 and CDR2 from the germline V gene are SQVTM and ANQGSEA. This CDR3 is built from 15 residues. CDR3 residues: CSVGLTSIPSYEQYF. The CDR3 DNA reads as TGCAGCGTTGGCCTGACTAGTATTCCCTCATACGAGCAGTACTTC.

V gene TRBV6-5 combines with J gene TRBJ1-1; unclear D gene. Looked up from germline, CDR1 is MNHEY and CDR2 is SVGAGI. The CDR3 length is 16 residues. V lost 2 bases and J 5 bases, leaving 18 bases between the germline ends. This chain's CDR3 is CASSYDPLVGRTEAFF. DNA of the CDR3: TGTGCCAGCAGTTACGACCCCCTCGTTGGGAGGACTGAAGCTTTCTTT.

J is TRBJ2-5 and V is TRBV11-1, with no clear D. With 1 base removed from V and 2 bases from J, the gap between germline ends came to 8 bases. The CDR3 length is 14 residues. In germline, CDR1 is SGHAT, CDR2 FQDESV (reference sequence). Written as DNA, the CDR3 is TGTGCCAGCAGCTTAGGTGGGAAACAAGAGACCCAGTACTTC. It codes for CASSLGGKQETQYF.